This T cell receptor (beta chain) was found in a study of untreated major depressive disorder. Generated by immunoSEQ multiplex PCR, the TCRdb table keeps only in-frame clones and is missing some. The profile shows roughly 25,000 clones, around 93% of them singletons. General study findings and limits: CD4+ T cells from depressed patients used TRBV05-01 (Vbeta 5.1) more often than controls.

Germline V gives CDR1 LGHNA, CDR2 YSLEER. The CDR3 is 13 residues long. Trimming stripped 0 bases from V and 6 bases from J, with 6 bases between. For sex, age, current smoking status and body mass index, every depressed patient had a pairwise-matched non-depressed control. Donors lacked major illness, comorbidities, regular medication, drug use, or heavy drinking. As regards this clone: Its antigen remains unknown.

The sequenced sample consisted of CD4+ T cells from PBMCs. This clonotype was sampled from a woman aged 25 to 39 with major depressive disorder. The J gene is TRBJ1-5, the V gene TRBV4-3; D gene uncertain. CDR3 loop: CASSQEGTQPQHF. The CDR3 DNA is TGCGCCAGCAGCCAAGAAGGTACTCAGCCCCAGCATTTT.